This entry lists 29 T cell receptor beta chains sequenced from one sample in a study of T-cell memory formation after mild COVID-19. TCRdb analysed the 5' RACE reads with MiXCR anew, one entry per CDR3 protein. This sample has roughly 610,000 distinct CDR3 sequences, with 17% found just once. Sequencing used PBMCs or a T cell subset sorted from them (not recorded which). These receptors came from an adult woman who had mild COVID-19 (a few samples of this study predate the infection). Cell type and time point are not known.

This clonotype was counted a few times. The chain links TRBV5-6 to TRBJ2-2; 11 bases match TRBD2. Germline V gene data show CDR1 as SGHDT and CDR2 as YYEEEE. The CDR3 has 16 residues. The J segment lost 4 bases and the V segment lost 4 bases, leaving 6 bases of the junction unmatched. The DNA of the CDR3 is TGTGCCAGCAGCCACCTAGCGGGGGGACTCACCGGGGAGCTGTTTTTT. Protein: CASSHLAGGLTGELFF.

The CDR3 DNA reads as TGTGCCAGCAGCTCGCCGATTGGTGACGAGCAGTACTTC. Translation: CASSSPIGDEQYF. This chain connects TRBV7-9 to TRBJ2-7; D remains unclear. Germline loops: CDR1 SEHNR, CDR2 FQNEAQ (reference sequence). CDR3 size: 13 residues. V gave up 4 bases and J gave up 5 bases, with 12 bases separating them.

This chain uses TRBV18 with TRBJ2-5; 8 bases map to TRBD2. After removal of 0 bases from V and 4 bases from J, the junction contained 4 bases not matched to a gene. In germline, CDR1 is KGHSH, CDR2 LQKENI. The CDR3 loop spans 15 amino acids. CDR3 region: CASSPPYSGRETQYF. The CDR3 DNA is TGTGCCAGCTCACCACCGTACAGCGGGAGAGAGACCCAGTACTTC.

This clonotype was seen only a few times. The chain is built from TRBV29-1 and TRBJ2-1; TRBD2 matches 9 bases. This CDR3 has 12 amino acids. Germline lookup yields CDR1 SQVTM and CDR2 ANQGSEA. CDR3 protein: CGAGGTYNEQFF. The CDR3 region has the DNA TGCGGGGCGGGAGGGACCTACAATGAGCAGTTCTTC.

As for this clonotype: A junction end diverges from the germline sequence, so it may reflect a read error. The chain employs TRBV6-5 and TRBJ1-2; tentative D call: TRBD1 (6 bases). Germline V gene lookup returns CDR1 MNHEY and CDR2 SVGAGI. The CDR3 consists of 13 residues. CDR3 sequence: CASRNPGENGYPF. In nucleotides, the CDR3 is TGTGCCAGCAGGAATCCAGGGGAGAATGGCTACCCCTTC.

This clonotype appeared a few times. V usage is TRBV15 and J usage is TRBJ2-5; 10 bases align to TRBD2. Germline trimming cut 4 bases from V and 3 bases from J; bases unmatched to any gene: 2. This CDR3 has 14 residues. The germline gives CDR1 LNHNV, CDR2 YYDKDF (reference sequence). CDR3 in amino acids: CATSMLAGEETQYF. The CDR3 DNA reads TGTGCCACCAGCATGCTAGCGGGAGAAGAGACCCAGTACTTC.

The V gene is TRBV7-9, the J gene TRBJ2-1, with 8 positions matching TRBD2. The CDR3 is made up of 15 amino acids. V was pared by 5 bases and J by 4 bases, with 7 bases of the junction left unmatched. Germline V gives CDR1 SEHNR, CDR2 FQNEAQ (reference sequence). The CDR3 DNA is TGTGCCAGCAGCCCCGGGGGGGCGGGATACAATGAGCAGTTCTTC. Its protein is CASSPGGAGYNEQFF. Supplemented by reference TRBV7-9 and TRBJ2-1, the full variable domain reads DTGVSQNPRHKITKRGQNVTFRCDPISEHNRLYWYRQTLGQGPEFLTYFQNEAQLEKSRLLSDRFSAERPKGSFSTLEIQRTEQGDSAMYLCASSPGGAGYNEQFFGPGTRLTVL.

This clonotype came up a few times. The chain links TRBV7-6 to TRBJ1-2; 10 bases map to TRBD1. The CDR3 length is 17 residues. Germline V gene sequence: CDR1 SGHVS, CDR2 FNYEAQ. V shed 2 bases, J shed 2 bases, and the junction held 8 bases outside the gene matches. CDR3 nucleotides: TGTGCCAGCAGCTTAACCCGTGGGACAGGGGTCAACTATGGCTACACCTTC. Translation gives CASSLTRGTGVNYGYTF.

A few counts support this clonotype. The rearrangement uses TRBV12-3 or TRBV12-4 and TRBJ2-7; D is perhaps TRBD1 or TRBD2 (5 bases each). V lost 3 bases to trimming and J lost 2 bases, with 11 bases between them. CDR3 length equals 14 residues. The CDR3 loop is CASSFHGDPYEQYF. The CDR3, as DNA: TGTGCCAGCAGTTTCCACGGGGACCCCTACGAGCAGTACTTC.

The J gene is TRBJ1-1, the V gene TRBV2; D is uncertain. CDR3 length: 12 amino acids. CDR1 is SNHLY, CDR2 FYNNEI, per germline. The V and J ends lost 8 bases and 1 base respectively, with 8 bases between them. In nucleotides, the CDR3 is TGTGCCAGCGTGTCGGGGAACACTGAAGCTTTCTTT. Encoded protein: CASVSGNTEAFF.

This clonotype came up a few times. V is TRBV6-2 or TRBV6-3 and J is TRBJ2-2, with no clear D. Germline-derived CDR1 and CDR2 are MNHEY and SVGEGT. V was trimmed by 6 bases and J by 4 bases, leaving 15 bases between them. The CDR3 loop spans 15 amino acids. In nucleotides, the CDR3 is TGTGCCAGCAGCCGGCATTGGGGTGGCACCGGGGAGCTGTTTTTT. Translated: CASSRHWGGTGELFF.

This sequence joins TRBV2 and TRBJ2-1; tentatively, D is TRBD2 (6 bases). Trimming removed 2 bases from V and 5 bases from J, with 16 bases in between. Germline V gives CDR1 SNHLY, CDR2 FYNNEI. The CDR3 spans 16 residues. CDR3 sequence: CASSELRDSKNNEQFF. CDR3 bases: TGTGCCAGCAGTGAACTTAGGGACTCGAAGAACAATGAGCAGTTCTTC.

This chain connects TRBV27 to TRBJ1-1; D is unresolved. V lost 0 bases to trimming and J lost 8 bases, with 13 bases between them. Germline CDR1 reads MNHEY; CDR2 reads SMNVEV (reference sequence). CDR3 length equals 14 residues. This CDR3 is CASSLSPSRREAFF. The DNA for the CDR3 is TGTGCCAGCAGTTTATCCCCTTCCCGGAGGGAAGCTTTCTTT.

This rearrangement joins TRBV3-1 to TRBJ2-2; no clear D gene. The CDR3 runs to 13 residues. Trimming took off 4 bases at V and 5 bases at J, with 8 bases between the two ends. From germline, CDR1 is LGHDT and CDR2 YNNKEL (reference sequence). CDR3 amino acids: CASSPYLTGELFF. For the CDR3, the DNA is TGTGCCAGCAGCCCATACCTAACCGGGGAGCTGTTTTTT.

This clonotype was counted between two and nine times. The J gene is TRBJ1-1, the V gene TRBV4-3; 7 bases are shared with TRBD1. V shed 5 bases, J shed 0 bases, and the junction held 9 bases outside the gene matches. The CDR3 has 16 residues. Germline CDR1 is LGHNA and CDR2 is YSLEER. Here the CDR3 DNA reads TGCGCCAGCAGCAACAGGGGAAGGGCCATGAACACTGAAGCTTTCTTT. Protein product: CASSNRGRAMNTEAFF.

This clonotype has just a few counts. The gene calls are TRBV19 and TRBJ2-1; the match to TRBD1 covers 11 bases. The V gene's germline CDR1 is LNHDA and CDR2 SQIVND (reference sequence). V lost 1 base, J lost 5 bases, and 4 bases stayed unmatched. CDR3 length: 16 amino acids. CDR3 nucleotides: TGTGCCAGTAGTATAGGGACAGGGGGCGCACACAATGAGCAGTTCTTC. Its protein product is CASSIGTGGAHNEQFF.

This clonotype was observed a few times. The rearrangement uses TRBV24-1 and TRBJ2-1; D is possibly TRBD1 or TRBD2 (5 bases each). The length of the CDR3 is 16 residues. Germline V gives CDR1 KGHDR, CDR2 SFDVKD. Trimming took 5 bases from V and 4 from J, leaving 17 bases between them. The CDR3 nucleotides are TGTGCCACCAGTGGTGCCCGGGACGCGCTATACAATGAGCAGTTCTTC. Its translation: CATSGARDALYNEQFF.

The rearrangement joins TRBV5-1 to TRBJ1-1; TRBD1 aligns across 9 bases. The CDR3 is made up of 15 amino acids. The J segment lost 7 bases and the V segment lost 0 bases, leaving 7 bases of the junction unmatched. Germline V gives CDR1 SGHRS, CDR2 YFSETQ. The CDR3 spells CASSLVGQGNLEAFF. CDR3 sequence (DNA): TGCGCCAGCAGCTTGGTCGGACAGGGGAACCTTGAAGCTTTCTTT.

The chain is built from TRBV6-2 or TRBV6-3 and TRBJ1-1, with D uncertain. The V gene lost 2 bases and the J gene lost 3 bases, with 19 bases spanning the gap. The germline V gene encodes CDR1 MNHEY and CDR2 SVGEGT. There are 17 residues in the CDR3. As DNA, the CDR3 is TGTGCCAGCAGTTACGATGTGGGATCGGGGAGGCACACTGAAGCTTTCTTT. It specifies CASSYDVGSGRHTEAFF.

This chain joins TRBV21-1 and TRBJ1-1; whether TRBD1, the table's D call, matches the DNA was not checked. TRBV21-1 is recorded as a pseudogene. This CDR3 has 18 residues. The CDR3 nucleotides read TGTGCCAGCAGCAAAACCGATAGGACAGGGCACTGGAACACTGAAGCTTTCTTT. This encodes CASSKTDRTGHWNTEAFF.

The chain employs TRBV6-5 and TRBJ2-1; D is possibly TRBD1 (5 bases). This CDR3 has 13 residues. V was cut by 7 bases and J by 9 bases, with 16 bases left in between. The V gene's germline CDR1 is MNHEY and CDR2 SVGAGI. The CDR3 DNA follows: TGTGCCAGCACTTCTCGCTATAGGGGTGAGCAGTTCTTC. Translation: CASTSRYRGEQFF.

This clonotype was seen more than once but under ten times. The chain combines TRBV5-1 with TRBJ2-1, with 13 bases fitting TRBD2. Trimming removed 1 base from V and 6 bases from J; junction bases left unmatched: 7. CDR1 is SGHRS and CDR2 is YFSETQ in the germline V gene. The CDR3 runs to 17 residues. The CDR3 sequence: CASSLKRTSGGTNEQFF. The CDR3 nucleotides read TGCGCCAGCAGCTTGAAACGGACTAGCGGGGGTACCAATGAGCAGTTCTTC.

The chain joins TRBV24-1 to TRBJ1-2; the match to TRBD1 covers 7 bases. The CDR3 is 14 residues long. The V and J ends lost 5 bases and 5 bases, in that order; junction bases with no gene match: 7. Per the germline V gene, CDR1 is KGHDR and CDR2 is SFDVKD. The CDR3 here is CATSAGDRFYGYTF. CDR3 DNA sequence: TGTGCCACCAGTGCGGGGGACAGATTTTATGGCTACACCTTC.

The chain links TRBV5-4 to TRBJ2-3; possible D gene TRBD2, 5 bases. Trimming stripped 4 bases from V and 1 base from J, with 13 bases between. Germline V gives CDR1 SGHNT, CDR2 YYREEE (reference sequence). The length of the CDR3 is 15 residues. CDR3 sequence (DNA): TGTGCCAGCAGCCCCCGGGAAGCGGGCACAGATACGCAGTATTTT. Its protein is CASSPREAGTDTQYF.

The V call is TRBV27, the J call TRBJ2-7; maybe TRBD1 (6 bases). Germline assignment: CDR1 MNHEY and CDR2 SMNVEV (reference sequence). Trimming took off 2 bases at V and 1 base at J, with 15 bases between the two ends. CDR3 length equals 16 residues. The CDR3 sequence is CASSLSWGHRSYEQYF. The DNA of the CDR3 is TGTGCCAGCAGTTTAAGTTGGGGGCATAGGTCCTACGAGCAGTACTTC.

Note on this clonotype: A read error may account for a junction end that differs from germline. V gene TRBV13 combines with J gene TRBJ2-7; TRBD1 matches 7 bases. The V gene's germline CDR1 is PRHDT and CDR2 FYEKMQ (reference sequence). The length of the CDR3 is 11 residues. CDR3 sequence (DNA): TGTGCCAGCAGCAATCGGACAGGCCGAGACTTC. Residues: CASSNRTGRDF. The entire variable domain, with the rest obtained from reference TRBV13 and TRBJ2-7, is as follows: AAGVIQSPRHLIKEKRETATLKCYPIPRHDTVYWYQQGPGQDPQFLISFYEKMQSDKGSIPDRFSAQQFSDYHSELNMSSLELGDSALYFCASSNRTGRDFGPGTRLTVT.

The V gene is TRBV5-1, the J gene TRBJ2-2; D is uncertain. This CDR3 has 15 residues. Per germline, CDR1 SGHRS and CDR2 YFSETQ. Trimming shortened V by 0 bases and J by 3 bases, and 9 bases separated the two germline ends. The CDR3 loop reads CASSLEVRDTGELFF. The CDR3, as DNA: TGCGCCAGCAGCTTGGAGGTTCGGGACACCGGGGAGCTGTTTTTT.

The V and J genes are TRBV29-1 and TRBJ2-7; either TRBD1 or TRBD2 may fit D (5 bases each). CDR1 and CDR2 (germline): SQVTM, ANQGSEA. The ends were cut back, 8 bases at V and 6 bases at J, with 14 bases in the middle. There are 11 residues in the CDR3. CDR3 loop: CSSRSGGEQYF. For the CDR3, the DNA is TGCAGCTCTCGCTCTGGGGGCGAGCAGTACTTC.

This clonotype was detected a few times. The chain links TRBV6-1 to TRBJ2-7; TRBD1 matches at 11 bases. Unmatched junction bases numbered 5, after V lost 0 bases and J lost 4 bases. Per germline, CDR1 MNHNS and CDR2 SASEGT. The CDR3 runs to 16 residues. CDR3 nucleotides: TGTGCCAGCAGTGAAGCGGTGGACAGGGGGCGGTACGAGCAGTACTTC. Encoded protein: CASSEAVDRGRYEQYF.